These 8 T cell receptor beta chains share one sample of origin, sequenced in a study of technical replicates of blood from several donors (dated by TCRdb to the late 2010s). Library preparation used the immunoSEQ multiplex PCR assay. TCRdb's version of the immuneACCESS table is confined to in-frame rearrangements and falls short of the full clone set. An unresolved V gene accounts for under half of the shortfall where checked; the remainder is of unknown origin. Present in this sample are around 80,000 clones, about nine tenths of which were seen just once. The ten largest clonotypes hold roughly 0.38% of the sample. Sequencing input: T cells isolated from PBMCs. The receptors originated from a human donor in good health.

The chain carries TRBV4-2 and TRBJ2-3; TRBD2 might be the D (7 bases). V shed 0 bases and J shed 6 bases, with 13 bases lying between them. The CDR3 runs to 15 residues. From germline, CDR1 is LGHNA and CDR2 YNFKEQ. The CDR3 region is CASSQDGGAGDTQYF. The CDR3, as DNA: TGTGCCAGCAGCCAAGATGGGGGGGCGGGGGATACGCAGTATTTT.

This clone has only one observation. The chain joins TRBV6-5 to TRBJ1-2; D call uncertain. The V gene lost 0 bases and the J gene lost 5 bases, with 13 bases spanning the gap. Germline loops: CDR1 MNHEY, CDR2 SVGAGI. This CDR3 region has 15 residues. The CDR3 region is CASSYSRTFAYGYTF. CDR3 nucleotide sequence: TGTGCCAGCAGTTACTCGAGGACTTTTGCTTATGGCTACACCTTC.

The V gene is TRBV4-3, the J gene TRBJ2-3, with D maybe TRBD2 (6 bases). Germline V gene data show CDR1 as LGHNA and CDR2 as YSLEER. CDR3 size: 15 residues. V was trimmed by 2 bases and J by 3 bases, leaving 12 bases between them. The CDR3 reads CASSQNLGGTDTQYF. CDR3 nucleotides: TGCGCCAGCAGCCAAAATCTGGGAGGAACAGATACGCAGTATTTT.

The chain employs TRBV5-6 and TRBJ2-1; 8 nucleotides align to TRBD2. The junction had 1 base not matched to a gene; V was cut back by 3 bases and J by 5 bases. This CDR3 contains 13 residues. Germline assignment: CDR1 SGHDT and CDR2 YYEEEE. CDR3 sequence reads: CASSWTSNNEQFF. CDR3 nucleotide sequence: TGTGCCAGCAGCTGGACTAGCAACAATGAGCAGTTCTTC.

The rearrangement links TRBV19 to TRBJ2-2; 7 bases are a match to TRBD1. The germline CDR1 and CDR2 sequences are LNHDA and SQIVND (reference sequence). The length of the CDR3 is 14 residues. V was pared by 7 bases and J by 6 bases, with 8 bases of the junction left unmatched. DNA for the CDR3: TGTGCCAGTAATCCCGACAGGGATTCCGGGGAGCTGTTTTTT. Translation gives CASNPDRDSGELFF.

The rearrangement links TRBV6-1 to TRBJ2-7, with 9 bases identical to TRBD1. The V and J ends lost 6 bases and 4 bases, in that order; junction bases with no gene match: 7. Looked up from germline, CDR1 is MNHNS and CDR2 is SASEGT. This CDR3 has 14 amino acids. The CDR3 region is CASRQGQGLYEQYF. The DNA for the CDR3 is TGTGCCAGCAGACAGGGACAGGGACTATACGAGCAGTACTTC.

The rearrangement joins TRBV10-1 to TRBJ2-5; 8 bases are a match to TRBD2. The germline gives CDR1 WNHNN, CDR2 SYGVQD (reference sequence). This CDR3 has 16 residues. J gave up 1 base and V 1 base, and 5 bases lay outside the gene matches. In DNA, the CDR3 is TGCGCCAGCAGTGAGTTATCAACTAGCGGCCAAGAGACCCAGTACTTC. Translating it yields CASSELSTSGQETQYF.

V is TRBV6-6 and J is TRBJ2-1, with D possibly being TRBD1 (7 bases). Germline V gene sequence: CDR1 MNHNY, CDR2 SVGAGI (reference sequence). The CDR3 has 15 amino acids. V lost 6 bases and J 4 bases, leaving 16 bases between the germline ends. CDR3 loop: CASRDGQGGYNEQFF. Here the CDR3 DNA reads TGTGCCAGCAGGGACGGGCAGGGGGGTTACAATGAGCAGTTCTTC.